This T cell receptor beta chain was identified during a study of CD8 T cells in Susac syndrome. Whole-study findings and limits: The study admitted that it had a relatively small number of individuals in its TCR sequencing and HLA analysis.

Controls comprised healthy donors matched for age and sex. Bulk CD8+ and CD4+ cells came from magnetic negative isolation; CD8+ TEMRA by FACS. Turning to this clonotype: What it binds is unknown.

Random hexamers served to reverse transcribe about 0.5 to 1 ug RNA. Multiplex immunoSEQ PCR targeted 54 Vbeta and 13 Jbeta TCR beta segments. Via MiXCR, TCRdb re-called the immunoSEQ multiplex PCR reads, giving one row per CDR3 protein. The sample has under 200,000 distinct CDR3 sequences; over 85% are singletons. Trimming left V 1 base short and J 0 bases short, with 4 bases between. The CDR3 length is 14 residues. Germline CDR1 SEHNR, CDR2 FQNEAQ (reference sequence). Sequencing was performed on CD4+ T cells from PBMCs. The gene calls are TRBV7-9 and TRBJ1-5; D not resolved. This TCR was recovered from a human donor in good health. In DNA form, the CDR3 reads TGTGCCAGCAGCTTAGTAAGTAGCAATCAGCCCCAGCATTTT. It codes for CASSLVSSNQPQHF.